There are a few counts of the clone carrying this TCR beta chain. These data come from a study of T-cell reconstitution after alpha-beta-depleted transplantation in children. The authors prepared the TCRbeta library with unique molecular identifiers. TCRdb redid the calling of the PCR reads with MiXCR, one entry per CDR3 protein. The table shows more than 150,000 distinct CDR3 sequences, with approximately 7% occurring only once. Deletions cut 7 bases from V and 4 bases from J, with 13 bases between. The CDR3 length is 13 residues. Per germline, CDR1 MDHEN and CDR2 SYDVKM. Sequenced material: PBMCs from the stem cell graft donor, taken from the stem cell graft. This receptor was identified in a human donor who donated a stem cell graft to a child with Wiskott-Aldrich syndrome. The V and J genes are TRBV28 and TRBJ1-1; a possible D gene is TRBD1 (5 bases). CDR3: CASNTGQITEAFF. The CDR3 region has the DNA TGTGCCAGCAATACGGGGCAGATCACTGAAGCTTTCTTT.